The 25 T cell receptor beta chains listed next were all sequenced from one sample in a study of T cell repertoires in cytomegalovirus infection. These receptors are not linked to any known antigen. Using its own MiXCR run on the reads, TCRdb lists one record per CDR3 protein. The table records fewer than 900,000 distinct CDR3 sequences, roughly 29% of them present only once. The sample here was cultured CD8+ T cells from PBMCs, taken from culture after CMV antigen stimulation. These receptors were taken from a human donor in good health (CMV status not recorded). Some clones in this sample may be carry-over from other donors' samples.

The CDR3 sequence: CASSLSVSPYSSGGTQETQYF. The CDR3 nucleotides read TGTGCCAGCAGTTTATCCGTCTCGCCCTACTCTAGCGGGGGGACCCAAGAGACCCAGTACTTC. The chain is built from TRBV28 and TRBJ2-5; 11 bases are a match to TRBD2. V lost 1 base to trimming and J lost 1 base; unmatched junction nucleotides: 17. This CDR3 contains 21 residues. The V gene's germline CDR1 is MDHEN and CDR2 SYDVKM.

The chain carries TRBV25-1 and TRBJ2-5, with 10 bases matching TRBD2. Germline lookup yields CDR1 MGHDK and CDR2 SYGVNS. The CDR3 length is 17 residues. The V and J ends lost 1 base and 2 bases, in that order; junction bases with no gene match: 7. The CDR3, as DNA: TGTGCCAGCAGTGAATCAATTGGACTAGCGGTACAAGAGACCCAGTACTTC. Amino acid sequence: CASSESIGLAVQETQYF.

V gene TRBV6-6 combines with J gene TRBJ1-3; no reliable D call. V lost 0 bases to trimming and J lost 0 bases, with 9 bases between them. Germline values: CDR1 MNHNY, CDR2 SVGAGI (reference sequence). This CDR3 contains 16 residues. The CDR3 region is CASSYSVPSSGNTIYF. CDR3 DNA: TGTGCCAGCAGTTACTCGGTACCAAGCTCTGGAAACACCATATATTTT.

Only a few counts were recorded for this clonotype. The V and J genes are TRBV28 and TRBJ2-3; TRBD2 matches 12 bases. Germline V gene sequence: CDR1 MDHEN, CDR2 SYDVKM. There are 16 residues in the CDR3. Germline trimming cut 6 bases from V and 2 bases from J; bases unmatched to any gene: 6. The CDR3 loop is CASRLLAGGSTDTQYF. The CDR3 DNA sequence: TGTGCCAGCAGATTACTAGCGGGGGGCTCCACAGATACGCAGTATTTT. The full variable domain, its missing parts supplied by reference TRBV28 and TRBJ2-3, is DVKVTQSSRYLVKRTGEKVFLECVQDMDHENMFWYRQDPGLGLRLIYFSYDVKMKEKGDIPEGYSVSREKKERFSLILESASTNQTSMYLCASRLLAGGSTDTQYFGPGTRLTVL.

This clonotype was seen more than once but under ten times. The rearrangement joins TRBV5-1 to TRBJ2-3, with 7 nucleotides matching TRBD1. CDR1 is SGHRS, CDR2 YFSETQ, per germline. CDR3 length: 15 amino acids. Trimming cost V 2 bases and J 2 bases; bases outside gene matches: 5. This CDR3 reads CASSLTGEYTDTQYF. Here the CDR3 DNA reads TGCGCCAGCAGCTTAACAGGGGAGTACACAGATACGCAGTATTTT.

The V call is TRBV14, the J call TRBJ2-1; no reliable D call. V dropped 0 bases and J dropped 2 bases, with 11 bases sitting between them. CDR3 length equals 16 residues. Germline CDR1 and CDR2: SGHDN and FVKESK. CDR3: CASSQETPAPYNEQFF. CDR3 DNA sequence: TGTGCCAGCAGCCAAGAAACTCCTGCTCCCTACAATGAGCAGTTCTTC.

This chain joins TRBV9 and TRBJ1-2; 8 bases match TRBD1. Germline trimming cut 2 bases from V and 7 bases from J; bases unmatched to any gene: 13. Germline CDR1 SGDLS, CDR2 YYNGEE. This CDR3 comprises 16 residues. The CDR3 here is CASSVSTQGASFGYTF. The DNA of the CDR3 is TGTGCCAGCAGCGTTTCTACGCAGGGGGCTTCTTTTGGCTACACCTTC.

V is TRBV6-5 and J is TRBJ2-5, with TRBD1 as a possible D gene (5 bases). Germline CDR1 and CDR2: MNHEY and SVGAGI. This CDR3 has 14 residues. Deletions cut 7 bases from V and 5 bases from J, with 17 bases between. The DNA for the CDR3 is TGTGCCAGCACCCCTGTAGGGGTGTCGGAGACCCAGTACTTC. It encodes CASTPVGVSETQYF.

The rearrangement joins TRBV7-9 to TRBJ1-1; a possible D gene is TRBD1 (5 bases). The CDR3 is 15 residues long. V gave up 5 bases and J gave up 7 bases, with 20 bases separating them. The germline V gene has CDR1 SEHNR and CDR2 FQNEAQ (reference sequence). DNA for the CDR3: TGTGCCAGCAGCCCCGGAGGCAGGGATTCTGGTGAAGCTTTCTTT. Protein sequence: CASSPGGRDSGEAFF.

The chain couples TRBV7-8 to TRBJ2-1, with 10 bases lining up with TRBD1. This CDR3 is built from 15 residues. Losses at the gene ends were 7 bases for V and 2 bases for J; bases not matched to a gene: 5. Germline values: CDR1 SGHVS, CDR2 FQNEAQ. The CDR3 protein is CASTVGTGAYNEQFF. The CDR3 DNA is TGTGCCAGCACCGTCGGGACAGGGGCCTACAATGAGCAGTTCTTC.

The sample holds many counts of this clonotype. The V and J genes are TRBV25-1 and TRBJ2-1; the D call may be TRBD1 or TRBD2 (5 bases each). The CDR3 spans 13 residues. Trimming stripped 3 bases from V and 11 bases from J, with 14 bases between. The germline CDR1 and CDR2 sequences are MGHDK and SYGVNS. DNA of the CDR3: TGTGCCAGCAGTGACACTTTGAGGGGTAAGCAGTTCTTC. Protein product: CASSDTLRGKQFF. Full variable domain (rest looked up from reference TRBV25-1 and TRBJ2-1): EADIYQTPRYLVIGTGKKITLECSQTMGHDKMYWYQQDPGMELHLIHYSYGVNSTEKGDLSSESTVSRIRTEHFPLTLESARPSHTSQYLCASSDTLRGKQFFGPGTRLTVL.

This clonotype was seen many times. This sequence joins TRBV20-1 and TRBJ1-4; a weak D match, TRBD1 (5 bases). The CDR3 length is 13 residues. Per germline, CDR1 DFQATT and CDR2 SNEGSKA (reference sequence). Deletions cut 5 bases from V and 6 bases from J, with 13 bases between. The CDR3 coding sequence is TGCAGTGCTTCACAGGACAAGGATGAAAAACTGTTTTTT. This sequence encodes CSASQDKDEKLFF.

This clonotype is judged medium-sized. This sequence joins TRBV6-5 and TRBJ1-1; TRBD1 agrees at 7 bases. The junction had 7 bases not matched to a gene; V was cut back by 5 bases and J by 4 bases. This CDR3 is built from 14 residues. The germline CDR1 and CDR2 sequences are MNHEY and SVGAGI. The CDR3 DNA sequence: TGTGCCAGCAGTACTCAGGGGGTACGCACTGAAGCTTTCTTT. Translation gives CASSTQGVRTEAFF.

The chain links TRBV20-1 to TRBJ1-2; D unclear. CDR1 is DFQATT and CDR2 is SNEGSKA in the germline V gene (reference sequence). This CDR3 comprises 12 residues. V lost 0 bases to trimming and J lost 8 bases, with 10 bases between them. CDR3 residues: CSARDPRGGYTF. The CDR3 DNA follows: TGCAGTGCTAGAGACCCCAGAGGGGGCTACACCTTC.

To note about this clonotype: This clone may be a read error of a much larger clone one base away. The J gene is TRBJ1-3, the V gene TRBV7-2; D not certain. The CDR3 is made up of 17 amino acids. Trimming took off 3 bases at V and 0 bases at J, with 15 bases between the two ends. Germline CDR1 and CDR2: SGHTA and FQGNSA. The CDR3 spells CASSFFVTTHSGNTIYF. CDR3 DNA: TGTGCCAGCAGCTTTTTTGTGACAACACACTCTGGAAACACCATATATTTT. The variable domain in full, completed from reference TRBV7-2 and TRBJ1-3, reads GAGVSQSPSNKVTEKGKDVELRCDPISGHTALYWYRQSLGQGLEFLIYFQGNSAPDKSGLPSDRFSAERTGGSVSTLTIQRTQQEDSAVYLCASSFFVTTHSGNTIYFGEGSWLTVV.

The chain links TRBV7-2 to TRBJ2-7, with 7 bases lining up with TRBD1. Germline V gene data show CDR1 as SGHTA and CDR2 as FQGNSA. CDR3 length: 15 amino acids. V gave up 1 base and J gave up 4 bases; unmatched junction bases: 7. The CDR3 DNA is TGTGCCAGCAGCTTAGATCAGGGGACAGCATACGAGCAGTACGTC. Protein product: CASSLDQGTAYEQYV.

This clonotype showed up just a few times. This rearrangement joins TRBV23-1 to TRBJ2-1; D tentatively fits TRBD1 or TRBD2 (5 bases each). TRBV23-1 is noted as an ORF with a role that remains uncertain. The V and J ends lost 0 bases and 4 bases respectively, with 13 bases between them. CDR3 length: 16 residues. CDR3 bases: TGCGCCAGCAGTCAATCGCCCGAGGGGCAATACAATGAGCAGTTCTTC. Translated: CASSQSPEGQYNEQFF.

The chain is built from TRBV20-1 and TRBJ2-7; D perhaps matches TRBD2 (6 bases). The CDR3 length is 11 residues. CDR1 is DFQATT, CDR2 SNEGSKA, per germline (reference sequence). CDR3 amino acids: CSALGGYEQYV. The CDR3 DNA reads as TGCAGCGCCCTTGGGGGGTACGAGCAGTACGTC.

This chain links TRBV5-1 with TRBJ1-4; TRBD1 matches 8 bases. CDR1 and CDR2 from the germline V gene are SGHRS and YFSETQ. The V gene end was trimmed by 0 bases and the J gene end by 6 bases; junction bases not matched to a gene: 1. This CDR3 contains 14 residues. The CDR3, as DNA: TGCGCCAGCAGCTTGGTGACAGGGGATGAAAAACTGTTTTTT. Translated: CASSLVTGDEKLFF.

This clonotype has a handful of counts. V gene TRBV6-1 combines with J gene TRBJ1-1, with a possible D match to TRBD1 (5 bases). Germline values: CDR1 MNHNS, CDR2 SASEGT. The CDR3 sequence is 17 residues long. V was cut by 4 bases and J by 2 bases, with 20 bases left in between. The CDR3 region is CASSVSRVVKINTEAFF. Here the CDR3 DNA reads TGTGCCAGCAGTGTATCCAGGGTGGTAAAGATAAACACTGAAGCTTTCTTT.

This clonotype was seen a few times. The J gene is TRBJ2-7, the V gene TRBV7-8, with 12 bases aligning to TRBD2. The CDR3 spans 15 residues. Germline CDR1 and CDR2: SGHVS and FQNEAQ. J was trimmed by 3 bases and V by 3 bases; bases with no gene match: 3. This chain's CDR3 is CASSFRTSGVYEQYF. CDR3 DNA sequence: TGTGCCAGCAGCTTCCGGACTAGCGGGGTCTACGAGCAGTACTTC. The variable domain in full, with the rest retrieved from reference TRBV7-8 and TRBJ2-7, is GAGVSQSPRYKVAKRGQDVALRCDPISGHVSLFWYQQALGQGPEFLTYFQNEAQLDKSGLPSDRFFAERPEGSVSTLKIQRTQQEDSAVYLCASSFRTSGVYEQYFGPGTRLTVT.

The chain combines TRBV3-1 with TRBJ1-5; 9 bases are shared with TRBD1. The CDR3 is 18 residues long. With V trimmed by 1 base and J by 3 bases, 10 bases remained unmatched. In germline, CDR1 is LGHDT, CDR2 YNNKEL (reference sequence). CDR3 nucleotides: TGTGCCAGCAGCCAAGTACGGGACAGGGTCCTCTCCAATCAGCCCCAGCATTTT. This translates into CASSQVRDRVLSNQPQHF.

The CDR3 sequence: CASKDYEQYF. The CDR3 DNA reads as TGTGCCAGCAAAGACTACGAGCAGTACTTC. V is TRBV27 and J is TRBJ2-7; no definite D call. The ends were cut back, 7 bases at V and 3 bases at J, with 4 bases in the middle. The CDR3 is made up of 10 amino acids. Germline V gene data show CDR1 as MNHEY and CDR2 as SMNVEV (reference sequence).

The rearrangement uses TRBV15 and TRBJ2-1, with D tentatively TRBD2 (7 bases). V was trimmed by 3 bases and J by 8 bases, leaving 17 bases between them. In germline, CDR1 is LNHNV, CDR2 YYDKDF (reference sequence). The CDR3 loop spans 15 amino acids. CDR3 bases: TGTGCCACCAGCAGTGCCCGAGGGGGGGCCGATGAGCAGTTCTTC. It is translated as CATSSARGGADEQFF.

This clonotype was recorded many times. The chain links TRBV7-8 to TRBJ2-3, with TRBD2 matching over 8 bases. CDR3 length equals 16 residues. V gave up 4 bases and J gave up 2 bases; unmatched junction bases: 8. Germline CDR1 SGHVS, CDR2 FQNEAQ. The CDR3 spells CASSSLKRGSTDTQYF. CDR3 DNA sequence: TGTGCCAGCAGCTCCTTAAAGCGGGGGTCCACAGATACGCAGTATTTT.